This TCR beta chain comes out of a study of control samples from healthy donors and cancer patients. Only in-frame clones appear in the TCRdb table, and some are missing; sequencing was by immunoSEQ multiplex PCR. The sample records more than 150,000 clones, roughly 92% being singletons. This CDR3 has 16 residues. From germline, CDR1 is MDHEN and CDR2 SYDVKM. V was clipped by 4 bases and J by 4 bases; unmatched bases: 11. Material: blood. The origin of this receptor is a man aged 45-65 years in good health. This sequence joins TRBV28 and TRBJ2-3; TRBD2 matches 7 bases. This CDR3 is CASSSLAGRLSDTQYF. As DNA, the CDR3 is TGTGCCAGCAGTTCACTAGCCGGGAGGTTGTCAGATACGCAGTATTTT. The full variable domain, with the rest looked up from reference TRBV28 and TRBJ2-3, is DVKVTQSSRYLVKRTGEKVFLECVQDMDHENMFWYRQDPGLGLRLIYFSYDVKMKEKGDIPEGYSVSREKKERFSLILESASTNQTSMYLCASSSLAGRLSDTQYFGPGTRLTVL.